This entry lists 25 T cell receptor beta chains sequenced from one sample in a study of blood T cells in healthy people across ages. Sample-barcoded 5' priming and a J-beta primer mix drove a second PCR of about 6 to 11 cycles. TCRdb re-analysed the 5' RACE reads in MiXCR, keeping a single row per CDR3 protein. The sample lists hundreds of thousands of distinct CDR3 sequences, about 54% occurring once. Sequenced sample: blood. The receptors originated from a man aged 55 to 70 in good health.

The V gene is TRBV7-9, the J gene TRBJ2-1, with D possibly matching TRBD2 (6 bases). Germline CDR1 reads SEHNR; CDR2 reads FQNEAQ (reference sequence). CDR3 length: 14 residues. The V end was cut by 8 bases, the J end by 3 bases, with 14 bases between. The CDR3 is CASFPGTRYNEQFF. DNA for the CDR3: TGTGCCAGCTTCCCCGGGACTCGCTACAATGAGCAGTTCTTC.

Many counts were recorded for this clonotype. The rearrangement uses TRBV29-1 and TRBJ2-5, with TRBD1 matching 7 bases. CDR1 SQVTM and CDR2 ANQGSEA come from the germline V gene. This CDR3 is built from 10 residues. Losses at the gene ends were 6 bases for V and 9 bases for J; bases not matched to a gene: 4. CDR3 residues: CSVGTAPQYF. Here the CDR3 DNA reads TGCAGCGTAGGGACAGCCCCCCAGTACTTC.

Of note for this clonotype: An end of the junction differs from the germline gene, which may be a read error. The chain combines TRBV3-1 with TRBJ2-1; 10 nucleotides line up with TRBD1. The CDR3 is 14 amino acids. Per the germline V gene, CDR1 is LGHDT and CDR2 is YNNKEL (reference sequence). CDR3 sequence: CASSHRTGGSEQFF. The CDR3 coding sequence is TGTGCCAGCAGCCATAGGACAGGGGGTAGCGAGCAGTTTTTC.

The rearrangement joins TRBV20-1 to TRBJ1-2; tentatively, D is TRBD1 (5 bases). Deletions cut 4 bases from V and 6 bases from J, with 18 bases between. CDR1 and CDR2 from the germline V gene are DFQATT and SNEGSKA (reference sequence). The CDR3 consists of 14 residues. The CDR3 DNA reads TGCAGTGCTAACCAACCCCCGGGGCGAGATGGCTACACCTTC. Translating it yields CSANQPPGRDGYTF.

The J gene is TRBJ2-5, the V gene TRBV29-1; tentatively, D is TRBD2 (6 bases). V was cut by 2 bases and J by 5 bases, with 6 bases left in between. Germline V gene data show CDR1 as SQVTM and CDR2 as ANQGSEA. This CDR3 region has 11 residues. The chain's CDR3 is CSVELAETQYF. CDR3 bases: TGCAGCGTTGAACTAGCGGAGACCCAGTACTTC.

V is TRBV24-1 and J is TRBJ2-3; 7 positions match TRBD1. The V and J ends lost 7 bases and 6 bases, in that order; junction bases with no gene match: 6. Germline lookup yields CDR1 KGHDR and CDR2 SFDVKD. There are 13 residues in the CDR3. The CDR3 region is CATSGTALDTQYF. The CDR3 nucleotides read TGTGCCACCAGCGGGACAGCCCTCGATACGCAGTATTTT.

Concerning this clonotype: It is unclear where the CDR3 begins or ends on the DNA, so no DNA is shown, and the CDR3 is as TCRdb lists it. The chain links TRBV12-3 or TRBV12-4 to TRBJ2-1; the listed D gene, TRBD1, was not tested against the DNA. The CDR3 adds up to 23 amino acids, both ends counted. CDR3 region: CASSQGNYGYTFGSGTRGHEQFF.

The CDR3 nucleotides are TGTGCCAGCAGTAACACCGGGACAGGGAACAATGAGCAGTTCTTC. Protein: CASSNTGTGNNEQFF. V usage is TRBV6-6 and J usage is TRBJ2-1; 9 bases fit TRBD1. Trimming at V came to 5 bases and at J to 5 bases, leaving 7 bases not matched to a gene. The CDR3 sequence is 15 residues long. CDR1 and CDR2 from the germline V gene are MNHNY and SVGAGI (reference sequence).

In regard to this clonotype: It may be a read error: a sequence one base away is much more abundant. V gene TRBV27 combines with J gene TRBJ1-2, with D hard to call. The germline V gene encodes CDR1 MNHEY and CDR2 SMNVEV (reference sequence). CDR3 length: 13 amino acids. The CDR3 reads CASSFEGNYRYTF. In DNA, the CDR3 is TGTGCCAGCAGTTTCGAAGGGAACTATCGCTACACCTTC.

This clonotype has only one observation. V is TRBV18 and J is TRBJ2-7; no clear D gene. The last part of the DNA fits TRBJ2-5 better; the J call may be wrong. The CDR3 loop spans 16 amino acids. Looked up from germline, CDR1 is KGHSH and CDR2 is LQKENI. DNA of the CDR3: TGTGCCAGCTCACGAGAGTCGTCGACTCTCCGGGAGACCCAGTACTTC. Its translation is CASSRESSTLRETQYF.

This chain's CDR3 is CSALLRLAGALTDTQYF. For the CDR3, the DNA is TGCAGCGCCTTACTCCGACTAGCGGGGGCACTCACAGATACGCAGTATTTT. This sequence joins TRBV29-1 and TRBJ2-3, with TRBD2 matching over 12 bases. Germline V CDR1 and CDR2: SQVTM, ANQGSEA. Losses at the gene ends were 7 bases for V and 2 bases for J; bases not matched to a gene: 13. CDR3 length: 17 amino acids.

This rearrangement joins TRBV12-3 or TRBV12-4 to TRBJ1-1, with a possible D match to TRBD1 (6 bases). Between the trimmed V and J ends, which lost 4 bases and 1 base, there was a span of 10 bases. The CDR3 has 14 residues. In DNA form, the CDR3 reads TGTGCCAGCAGTTCCCGGACAGAGAACACTGAAGCTTTCTTT. Translating it yields CASSSRTENTEAFF.

This chain joins TRBV2 and TRBJ2-3; TRBD2 aligns across 7 bases. The ends lost 7 bases at V and 5 bases at J; junction bases unmatched: 9. CDR3 length equals 14 residues. Germline V lookup: CDR1 SNHLY, CDR2 FYNNEI. CDR3: CASMFTGGRDTQYF. The CDR3 DNA reads as TGTGCCAGCATGTTCACGGGGGGTCGAGATACGCAGTATTTT.

This chain uses TRBV29-1 with TRBJ2-4, with D possibly matching TRBD1 (7 bases). The tail of the sequence fits TRBJ2-7 better, so the J call may be wrong. The V gene's germline CDR1 is SQVTM and CDR2 ANQGSEA. The CDR3 runs to 14 residues. The CDR3 DNA reads as TGCAGCGTTCCTGGCGGAGGGGGCGCTTACGAGCAGTACTTC. Residues: CSVPGGGGAYEQYF.

The chain carries TRBV19 and TRBJ2-1; TRBD1 might be the D (5 bases). V was shortened by 5 bases and J by 0 bases, with 14 bases between the two germline ends. This CDR3 comprises 16 residues. The germline V gene has CDR1 LNHDA and CDR2 SQIVND (reference sequence). The CDR3 protein is CASSPQGSGSYNEQFF. The CDR3 bases are TGTGCCAGTAGTCCTCAGGGTTCGGGCTCCTACAATGAGCAGTTCTTC.

Concerning this clonotype: Because the CDR3's place on the DNA is in doubt, the DNA is left out and the CDR3 is given as listed by TCRdb. The gene calls are TRBV7-5 and TRBJ2-7; TRBD2, as called in the table, went unchecked against the DNA. TRBV7-5 is flagged as a pseudogene. 20 amino acids form the CDR3, both terminal residues included. CDR3 in amino acids: CISVSEASYTRDYPVWTQYF.

The chain carries TRBV28 and TRBJ2-7; TRBD2 matches at 11 bases. Germline loops: CDR1 MDHEN, CDR2 SYDVKM. The CDR3 length is 16 residues. V was pared by 3 bases and J by 4 bases, with 8 bases of the junction left unmatched. The CDR3 loop reads CASSFSGLAGGYEQYF. Here the CDR3 DNA reads TGTGCCAGCAGTTTCTCTGGCCTAGCGGGAGGATACGAGCAGTACTTC.

V and J are TRBV4-2 and TRBJ2-3, with D perhaps given as TRBD1 or TRBD2 (5 bases each). The CDR3 length is 17 residues. Trimming took off 0 bases at V and 0 bases at J, with 13 bases between the two ends. CDR1 is LGHNA, CDR2 YNFKEQ, per germline. CDR3 residues: CASSQDLGDVSTDTQYF. The CDR3 DNA reads TGTGCCAGCAGCCAAGACTTGGGGGACGTGAGCACAGATACGCAGTATTTT.

The chain links TRBV6-1 to TRBJ1-4, with no clear D. Germline CDR1 and CDR2: MNHNS and SASEGT. The CDR3 consists of 14 residues. The V and J ends lost 1 base and 7 bases respectively, with 10 bases between them. The CDR3 nucleotides read TGTGCCAGCAGTGAAGGACAACTTCTTGAAAAACTGTTTTTT. This gives the protein CASSEGQLLEKLFF.

This chain joins TRBV5-1 and TRBJ1-4; TRBD1 matches at 7 bases. Unmatched junction bases numbered 4, after V lost 2 bases and J lost 0 bases. The CDR3 is 16 amino acids. Looked up from germline, CDR1 is SGHRS and CDR2 is YFSETQ. The DNA for the CDR3 is TGCGCCAGCAGCTTCGTCAGGGGGGCAACTAATGAAAAACTGTTTTTT. Translation: CASSFVRGATNEKLFF.

This clonotype turned up a few times. The rearrangement joins TRBV29-1 to TRBJ2-4; D might be TRBD1 (5 bases). Trimming stripped 7 bases from V and 1 base from J, with 11 bases between. The CDR3 is 13 residues long. CDR1 SQVTM and CDR2 ANQGSEA come from the germline V gene. CDR3 bases: TGCAGCGCCCGTGACAGCGCCAAAAACATTCAGTACTTC. Its protein is CSARDSAKNIQYF.

CDR3 DNA: TGCGCCAGCAGCTCCGACAGAGAGGCCTACGAGCAGTACTTC. Translated: CASSSDREAYEQYF. V gene TRBV5-1 combines with J gene TRBJ2-7; TRBD1 might be the D (5 bases). The CDR3 totals 14 residues. V was pared by 3 bases and J by 2 bases, with 12 bases between. Germline CDR1 reads SGHRS; CDR2 reads YFSETQ.

J is TRBJ1-2 and V is TRBV7-9; 12 bases align to TRBD1. CDR1 is SEHNR and CDR2 is FQNEAQ in the germline V gene (reference sequence). CDR3 size: 16 residues. Unmatched junction bases numbered 5, after V lost 2 bases and J lost 4 bases. The CDR3 spells CASSLSGTGGGYGYTF. DNA for the CDR3: TGTGCCAGCAGCTTATCTGGGACAGGGGGCGGCTATGGCTACACCTTC.

This clonotype was seen only once. The chain links TRBV6-1 to TRBJ2-5; TRBD1 matches at 12 bases. The CDR3 is 15 residues long. J was trimmed by 3 bases and V by 6 bases; bases with no gene match: 5. The germline CDR1 and CDR2 sequences are MNHNS and SASEGT. CDR3 nucleotides: TGTGCCAGCAGGGGGACAGGGGGCTATGAAGAGACCCAGTACTTC. Translation: CASRGTGGYEETQYF.

With regard to this clonotype: The germline gene is not matched at one end of the junction; a read error may be the cause. The chain combines TRBV20-1 with TRBJ1-4; 9 bases fit TRBD1. This CDR3 has 13 amino acids. Germline-derived CDR1 and CDR2 are DFQATT and SNEGSKA (reference sequence). The CDR3 DNA is TGCGGTGCTCGGGACAGGGTCAAGGAAAAACTGTTTTTT. It codes for CGARDRVKEKLFF.